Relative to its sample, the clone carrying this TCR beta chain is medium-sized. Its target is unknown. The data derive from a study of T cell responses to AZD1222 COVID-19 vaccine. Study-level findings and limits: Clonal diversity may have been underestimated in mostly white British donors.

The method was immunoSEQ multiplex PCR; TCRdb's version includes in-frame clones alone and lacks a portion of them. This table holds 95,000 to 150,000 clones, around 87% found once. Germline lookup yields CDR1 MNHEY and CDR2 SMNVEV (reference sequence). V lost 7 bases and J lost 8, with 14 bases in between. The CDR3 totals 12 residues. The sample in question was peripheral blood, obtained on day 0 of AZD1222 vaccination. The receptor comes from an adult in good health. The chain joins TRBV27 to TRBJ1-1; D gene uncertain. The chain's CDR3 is CASIGPADEAFF. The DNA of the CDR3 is TGTGCCAGCATTGGTCCGGCGGACGAAGCTTTCTTT.